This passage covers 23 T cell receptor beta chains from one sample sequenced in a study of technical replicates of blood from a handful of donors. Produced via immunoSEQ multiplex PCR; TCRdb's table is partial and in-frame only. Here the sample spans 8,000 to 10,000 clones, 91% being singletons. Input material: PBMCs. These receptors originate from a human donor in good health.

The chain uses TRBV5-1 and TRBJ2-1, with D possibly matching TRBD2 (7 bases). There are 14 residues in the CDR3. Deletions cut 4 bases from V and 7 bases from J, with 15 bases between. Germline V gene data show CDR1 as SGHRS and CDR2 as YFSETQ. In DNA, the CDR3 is TGCGCCAGCAGCATGACCGGGGGGCAAAATGAGCAGTTCTTC. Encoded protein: CASSMTGGQNEQFF.

The CDR3 DNA sequence: TGTGCCAGCAGCCGCTTCGTAGAGGGTGAGGCTTTCTTT. Protein: CASSRFVEGEAFF. The rearrangement uses TRBV7-2 and TRBJ1-1; D gene ambiguous. This CDR3 comprises 13 residues. Germline CDR1 and CDR2: SGHTA and FQGNSA. V was clipped by 5 bases and J by 11 bases, with 18 bases between them.

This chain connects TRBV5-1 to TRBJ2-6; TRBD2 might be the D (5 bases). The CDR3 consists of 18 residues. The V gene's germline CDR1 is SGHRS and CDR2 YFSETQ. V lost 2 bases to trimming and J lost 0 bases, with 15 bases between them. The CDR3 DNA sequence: TGCGCCAGCAGCTTCAATCCTCAGGAGGCCTCTGGGGCCAACGTCCTGACTTTC. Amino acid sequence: CASSFNPQEASGANVLTF.

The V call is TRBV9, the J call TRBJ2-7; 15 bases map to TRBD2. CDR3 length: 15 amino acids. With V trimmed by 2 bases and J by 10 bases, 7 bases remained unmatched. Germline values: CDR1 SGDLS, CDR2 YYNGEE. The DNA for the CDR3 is TGTGCCAGCAGCGTGGGGCCGGGACTAGCGGGAGGCCAGTACTTC. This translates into CASSVGPGLAGGQYF.

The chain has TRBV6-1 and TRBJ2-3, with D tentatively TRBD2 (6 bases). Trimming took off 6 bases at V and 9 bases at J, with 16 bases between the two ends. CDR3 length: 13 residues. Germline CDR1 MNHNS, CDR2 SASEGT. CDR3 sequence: CASRSRGEPTQYF. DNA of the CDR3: TGTGCCAGCAGGAGCCGCGGGGAGCCGACGCAGTATTTT.

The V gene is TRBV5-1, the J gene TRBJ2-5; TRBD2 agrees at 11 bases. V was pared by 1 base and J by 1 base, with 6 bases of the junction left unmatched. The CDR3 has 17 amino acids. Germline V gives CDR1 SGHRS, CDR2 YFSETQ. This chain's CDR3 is CASSLPRLAGSQETQYF. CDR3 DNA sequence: TGCGCCAGCAGCTTGCCCCGACTAGCGGGGTCCCAAGAGACCCAGTACTTC.

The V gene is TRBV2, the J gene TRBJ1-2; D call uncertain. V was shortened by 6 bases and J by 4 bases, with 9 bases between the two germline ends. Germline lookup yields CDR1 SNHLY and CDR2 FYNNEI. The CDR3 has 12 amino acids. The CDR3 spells CASRDGLYGYTF. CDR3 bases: TGTGCCAGCAGGGACGGACTCTATGGCTACACCTTC.

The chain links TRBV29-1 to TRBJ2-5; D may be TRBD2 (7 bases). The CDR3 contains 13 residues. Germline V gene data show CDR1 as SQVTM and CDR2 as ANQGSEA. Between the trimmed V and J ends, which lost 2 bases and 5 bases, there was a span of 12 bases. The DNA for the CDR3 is TGCAGCGTTGAACCCCGGGGGGCGGAGACCCAGTACTTC. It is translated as CSVEPRGAETQYF.

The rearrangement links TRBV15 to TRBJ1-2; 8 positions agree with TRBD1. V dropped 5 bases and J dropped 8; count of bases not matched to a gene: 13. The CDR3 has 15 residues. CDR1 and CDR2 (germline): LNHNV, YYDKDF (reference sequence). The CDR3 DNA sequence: TGTGCCACCAGCGGATACAGGGGGTCGGCTAGCGGCTACACCTTC. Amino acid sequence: CATSGYRGSASGYTF.

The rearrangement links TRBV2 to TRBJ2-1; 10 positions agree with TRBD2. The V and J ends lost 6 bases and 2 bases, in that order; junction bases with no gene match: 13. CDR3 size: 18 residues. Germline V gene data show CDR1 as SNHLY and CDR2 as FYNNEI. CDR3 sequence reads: CASSTRTSGYLPYNEQFF. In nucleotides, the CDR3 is TGTGCCAGCAGCACCAGGACTAGCGGATACCTACCCTACAATGAGCAGTTCTTC.

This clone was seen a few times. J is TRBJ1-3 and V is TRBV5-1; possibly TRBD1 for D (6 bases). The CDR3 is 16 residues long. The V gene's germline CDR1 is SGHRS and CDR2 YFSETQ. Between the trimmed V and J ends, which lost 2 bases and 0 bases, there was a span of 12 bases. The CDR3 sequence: CASSFEDSRSGNTIYF. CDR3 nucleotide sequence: TGCGCCAGCAGCTTCGAGGACAGCCGCTCTGGAAACACCATATATTTT.

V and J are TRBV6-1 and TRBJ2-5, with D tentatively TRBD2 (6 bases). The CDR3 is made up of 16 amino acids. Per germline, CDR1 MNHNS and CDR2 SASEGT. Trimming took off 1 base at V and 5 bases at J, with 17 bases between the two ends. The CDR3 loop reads CASSEGPQTLAETQYF. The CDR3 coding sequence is TGTGCCAGCAGTGAAGGGCCCCAGACACTAGCTGAGACCCAGTACTTC.

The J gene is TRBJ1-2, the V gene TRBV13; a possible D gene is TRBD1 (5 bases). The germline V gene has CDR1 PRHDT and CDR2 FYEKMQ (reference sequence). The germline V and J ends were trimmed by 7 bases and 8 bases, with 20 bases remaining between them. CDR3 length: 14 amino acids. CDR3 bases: TGTGCCAGCACCTTCCAAGGGGAATTTGGAGGCTACACCTTC. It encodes CASTFQGEFGGYTF.

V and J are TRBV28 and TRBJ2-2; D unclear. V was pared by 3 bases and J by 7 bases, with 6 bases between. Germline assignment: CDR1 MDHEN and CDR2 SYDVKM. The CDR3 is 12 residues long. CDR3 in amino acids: CASSFRVGELFF. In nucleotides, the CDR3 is TGTGCCAGCAGTTTTAGAGTCGGGGAGCTGTTTTTT.

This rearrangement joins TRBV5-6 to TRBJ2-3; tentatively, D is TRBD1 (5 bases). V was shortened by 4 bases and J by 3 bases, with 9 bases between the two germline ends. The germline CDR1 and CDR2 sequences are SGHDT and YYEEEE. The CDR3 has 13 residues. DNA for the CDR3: TGTGCCAGCAGCCTGCAGGGTACAGATACGCAGTATTTT. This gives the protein CASSLQGTDTQYF.

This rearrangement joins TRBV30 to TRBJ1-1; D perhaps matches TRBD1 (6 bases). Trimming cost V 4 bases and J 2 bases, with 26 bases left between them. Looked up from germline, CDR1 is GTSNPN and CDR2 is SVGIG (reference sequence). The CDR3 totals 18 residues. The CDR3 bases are TGTGCCTGGATGGCCTTTTTTCCCGGGACACTTAGTAACACTGAAGCTTTCTTT. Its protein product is CAWMAFFPGTLSNTEAFF.

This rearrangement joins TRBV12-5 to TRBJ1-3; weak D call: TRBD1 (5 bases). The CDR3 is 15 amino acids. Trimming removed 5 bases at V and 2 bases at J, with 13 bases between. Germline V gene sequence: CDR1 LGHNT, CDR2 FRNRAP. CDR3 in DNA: TGTGCTAGTGGTCTCCCCGGGGGACCTGGAAACACCATATATTTT. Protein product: CASGLPGGPGNTIYF.

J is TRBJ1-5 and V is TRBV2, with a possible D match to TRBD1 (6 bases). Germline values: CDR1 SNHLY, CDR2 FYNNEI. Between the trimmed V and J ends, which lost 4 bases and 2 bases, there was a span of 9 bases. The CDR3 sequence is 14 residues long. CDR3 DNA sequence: TGTGCCAGCAGTGGACAGGCCCGCAATCAGCCCCAGCATTTT. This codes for CASSGQARNQPQHF.

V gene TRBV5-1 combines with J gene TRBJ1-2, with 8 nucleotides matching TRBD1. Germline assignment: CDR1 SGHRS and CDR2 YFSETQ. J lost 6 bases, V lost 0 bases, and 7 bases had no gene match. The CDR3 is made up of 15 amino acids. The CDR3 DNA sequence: TGCGCCAGCAGCTTGGGGCAGGGGGCGGTTGATGGCTACACCTTC. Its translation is CASSLGQGAVDGYTF. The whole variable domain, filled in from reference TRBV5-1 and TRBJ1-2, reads KAGVTQTPRYLIKTRGQQVTLSCSPISGHRSVSWYQQTPGQGLQFLFEYFSETQRNKGNFPGRFSGRQFSNSRSEMNVSTLELGDSALYLCASSLGQGAVDGYTFGSGTRLTVV.

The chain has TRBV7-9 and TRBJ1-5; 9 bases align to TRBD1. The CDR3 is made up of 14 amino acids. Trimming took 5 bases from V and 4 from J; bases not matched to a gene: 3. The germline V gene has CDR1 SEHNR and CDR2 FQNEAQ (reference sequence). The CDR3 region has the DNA TGTGCCAGCAGCCCCGGGACAGGGAATCAGCCCCAGCATTTT. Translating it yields CASSPGTGNQPQHF.

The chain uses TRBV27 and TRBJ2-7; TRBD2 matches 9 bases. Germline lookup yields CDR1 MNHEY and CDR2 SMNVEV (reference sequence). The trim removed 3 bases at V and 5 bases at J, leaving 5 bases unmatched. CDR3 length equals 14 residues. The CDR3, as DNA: TGTGCCAGCAGTTTTGGCGGGAGGGGACACGAGCAGTACTTC. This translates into CASSFGGRGHEQYF.

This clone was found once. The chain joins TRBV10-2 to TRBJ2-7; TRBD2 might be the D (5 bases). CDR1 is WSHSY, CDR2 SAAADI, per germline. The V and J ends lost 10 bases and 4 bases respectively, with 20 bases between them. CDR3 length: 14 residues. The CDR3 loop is CATRDGPLMYEQYF. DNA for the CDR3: TGCGCCACCCGGGATGGCCCACTGATGTACGAGCAGTACTTC.

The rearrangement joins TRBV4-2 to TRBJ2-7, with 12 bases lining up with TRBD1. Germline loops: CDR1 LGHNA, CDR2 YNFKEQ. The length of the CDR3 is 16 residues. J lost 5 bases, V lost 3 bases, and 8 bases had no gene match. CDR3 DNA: TGTGCCAGCAGCCACTCACCGGGACAGGGGGCCGACGAGCAGTACTTC. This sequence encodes CASSHSPGQGADEQYF.